A selection of T cell receptor beta chains follows, all from one sample in a study of blood T cell repertoires in COVID-19. Assay: immunoSEQ multiplex PCR; the TCRdb copy retains only in-frame clones and omits some. Of tens of thousands of clones detected, 60% to 80% appear once; the ten largest clones hold roughly 2.4%. Sequenced sample: peripheral blood. These receptors all come from a man aged 65 to 85 with COVID-19, enrolled during active disease. Both conserved end residues are part of each CDR3. A D gene is named only where the DNA matches it firmly. The size of a clone is reported for some rows only, either as once, few or many, or as a class for expanded clones.

size	D	V	J	CDR3	DNA
NA	TRBD2	TRBV7-6	TRBJ2-7	CASSLLLAGGPLYEQYF	TGTGCCAGCAGCTTATTACTAGCGGGAGGACCACTTTACGAGCAGTACTTC
once	NA	TRBV7-2	TRBJ2-1	CASAPQLYNEQFF	TGTGCCAGCGCGCCACAGTTATACAATGAGCAGTTCTTC
few	TRBD1	TRBV7-9	TRBJ1-5	CASSPDRAGFGQPQHF	TGTGCCAGCAGCCCGGACAGGGCGGGGTTCGGTCAGCCCCAGCATTTT
NA	NA	TRBV30	TRBJ1-4	CAWSVSVQGGKLFF	TGTGCCTGGAGTGTATCCGTTCAAGGGGGAAAACTGTTTTTT
NA	NA	TRBV28	TRBJ1-5	CASSFYLLGNQPQHF	TGTGCCAGCAGTTTCTACCTCCTTGGCAATCAGCCCCAGCATTTT
NA	TRBD1	TRBV28	TRBJ1-5	CASSSYDRANQPQHF	TGTGCCAGCAGTTCATACGACAGGGCGAATCAGCCCCAGCATTTT
NA	NA	TRBV7-2	TRBJ2-3	CASSLVGMGEYF	TGTGCCAGCAGCTTAGTCGGGATGGGCGAGTATTTT
NA	TRBD1	TRBV19	TRBJ1-2	CASTPTPGQLYGYTF	TGTGCCAGCACCCCCACCCCGGGACAGCTCTATGGCTACACCTTC
NA	TRBD1	TRBV7-8	TRBJ1-4	CASTGQGAEEKLFF	TGTGCCAGCACGGGACAGGGGGCGGAAGAAAAACTGTTTTTT
NA	NA	TRBV7-3	TRBJ1-1	CASREAGNTEAFF	TGTGCCAGCAGGGAGGCCGGGAACACTGAAGCTTTCTTT
few	TRBD1	TRBV3-1/TRBV3-2	TRBJ1-2	CASSRTGAGGYTF	TGTGCCAGCAGCCGGACAGGGGCAGGAGGCTACACCTTC
NA	NA	TRBV14	TRBJ2-5	CASSQERKTQYF	TGTGCCAGCAGCCAAGAGCGAAAGACCCAGTACTTC
NA	NA	TRBV4-1	TRBJ1-2	CASSLSQAINYGYTF	TGCGCCAGCAGCCTTTCACAGGCAATAAACTATGGCTACACCTTC
NA	TRBD1	TRBV5-1	TRBJ2-5	CASSLSQGETQYF	TGCGCCAGCAGCTTGTCACAGGGGGAGACCCAGTACTTC
NA	TRBD1	TRBV7-2	TRBJ1-2	CASSPGQGGGVYGYTF	TGTGCCAGCAGCCCAGGACAGGGTGGAGGGGTCTATGGCTACACCTTC
NA	NA	TRBV3-1/TRBV3-2	TRBJ1-2	CASSQDRVDYGYTF	TGTGCCAGCAGCCAAGACAGGGTGGACTATGGCTACACCTTC
NA	NA	TRBV27	TRBJ1-1	CASSLDRTSQAFF	TGTGCCAGCAGTTTGGATAGGACATCCCAAGCTTTCTTT
few	TRBD2	TRBV5-4	TRBJ2-3	CASSHHALAGVGDTQYF	TGTGCCAGCAGCCATCACGCACTAGCGGGAGTTGGGGATACGCAGTATTTT
NA	NA	TRBV5-4	TRBJ2-1	CASGRWEEQFF	TGTGCCAGCGGACGCTGGGAGGAGCAGTTCTTC
NA	NA	TRBV30	TRBJ1-4	CAWSDKRTNEKLFF	TGTGCCTGGAGCGATAAGAGAACTAATGAAAAACTGTTTTTT
NA	TRBD2	TRBV28	TRBJ2-2	CASSLLAGANTGELFF	TGTGCCAGCAGTTTATTAGCGGGGGCGAACACCGGGGAGCTGTTTTTT
few	TRBD1	TRBV27	TRBJ1-5	CASSLFGPGQGVGGNQPQHF	TGTGCCAGCAGTTTATTTGGGCCTGGACAGGGGGTTGGAGGCAATCAGCCCCAGCATTTT
once	TRBD2	TRBV18	TRBJ2-1	CASSQSSGSLGLASNEQFF	TGTGCCAGCTCACAGTCTTCTGGGTCTTTGGGACTAGCAAGCAATGAGCAGTTCTTC
NA	TRBD1	TRBV5-1	TRBJ2-1	CASSDLPGQSNNEQFF	TGCGCCAGCAGCGACCTCCCGGGACAGTCAAACAATGAGCAGTTCTTC
NA	NA	TRBV11-2	TRBJ1-2	CASSTLGLYGYTF	TGTGCCAGCAGCACCTTAGGACTCTATGGCTACACCTTC
NA	TRBD2	TRBV5-1	TRBJ2-3	CASGTTSGTDTQYF	TGCGCCAGCGGAACGACTAGCGGCACAGATACGCAGTATTTT
few	TRBD1	TRBV7-9	TRBJ2-3	CASSLAEGGDTQYF	TGTGCCAGCAGCTTAGCCGAAGGGGGCGATACGCAGTATTTT